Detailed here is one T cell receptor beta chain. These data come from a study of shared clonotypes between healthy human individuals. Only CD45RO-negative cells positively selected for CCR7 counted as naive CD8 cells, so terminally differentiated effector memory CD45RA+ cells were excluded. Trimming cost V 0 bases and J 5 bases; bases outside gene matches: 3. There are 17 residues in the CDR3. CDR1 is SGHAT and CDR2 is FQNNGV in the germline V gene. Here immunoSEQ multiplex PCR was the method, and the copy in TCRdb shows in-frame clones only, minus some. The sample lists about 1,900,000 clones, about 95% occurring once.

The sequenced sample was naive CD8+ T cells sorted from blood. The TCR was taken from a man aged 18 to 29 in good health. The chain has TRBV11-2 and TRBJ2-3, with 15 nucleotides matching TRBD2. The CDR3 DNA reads TGTGCCAGCAGCTTAGACGGACTAGCGGGGGGGCAAGATACGCAGTATTTT. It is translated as CASSLDGLAGGQDTQYF. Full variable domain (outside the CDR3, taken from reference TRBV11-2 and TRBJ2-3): EAGVAQSPRYKIIEKRQSVAFWCNPISGHATLYWYQQILGQGPKLLIQFQNNGVVDDSQLPKDRFSAERLKGVDSTLKIQPAKLEDSAVYLCASSLDGLAGGQDTQYFGPGTRLTVL.